The TCR beta chain under discussion was sequenced for a study of cytomegalovirus exposure and HLA in healthy donors. Libraries were prepared by immunoSEQ multiplex PCR; TCRdb keeps only in-frame clonotypes and omits some of them. The profile shows approximately 270,000 clones, about 88% of them singletons. Study conclusions and caveats: Later, an analysis found that TCR clusters from the first cohort tended to co-occur in the 95 to 150 validation repertoires.

V lost 8 bases, J lost 0 bases, and 20 bases lay in between. There are 17 residues in the CDR3. CDR1 is SEHNR and CDR2 is FQNEAQ in the germline V gene (reference sequence). This clone was detected only a few times. Its antigen remains unidentified. This chain connects TRBV7-9 to TRBJ1-3; no reliable D call. This receptor was identified in a man in his late teens or twenties in good health and CMV-seropositive. Sequenced: PBMCs. The CDR3 loop reads CASESVRLGYSGNTIYF. The CDR3 coding sequence is TGTGCCAGCGAATCCGTAAGGCTTGGTTACTCTGGAAACACCATATATTTT. Full variable domain (rest looked up from reference TRBV7-9 and TRBJ1-3): DTGVSQNPRHKITKRGQNVTFRCDPISEHNRLYWYRQTLGQGPEFLTYFQNEAQLEKSRLLSDRFSAERPKGSFSTLEIQRTEQGDSAMYLCASESVRLGYSGNTIYFGEGSWLTVV.